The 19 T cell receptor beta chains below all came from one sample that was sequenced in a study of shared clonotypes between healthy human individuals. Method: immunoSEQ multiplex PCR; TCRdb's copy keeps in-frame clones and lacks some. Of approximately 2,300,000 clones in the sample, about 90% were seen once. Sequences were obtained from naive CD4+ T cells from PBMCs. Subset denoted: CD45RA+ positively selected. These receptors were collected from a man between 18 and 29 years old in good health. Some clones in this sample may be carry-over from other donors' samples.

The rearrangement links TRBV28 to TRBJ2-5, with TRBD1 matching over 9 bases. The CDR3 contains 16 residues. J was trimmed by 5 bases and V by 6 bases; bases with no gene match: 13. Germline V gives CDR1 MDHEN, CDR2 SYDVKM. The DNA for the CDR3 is TGTGCCAGCAGCCCCTCCGGGACAGGGATTTGGGAGACCCAGTACTTC. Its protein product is CASSPSGTGIWETQYF.

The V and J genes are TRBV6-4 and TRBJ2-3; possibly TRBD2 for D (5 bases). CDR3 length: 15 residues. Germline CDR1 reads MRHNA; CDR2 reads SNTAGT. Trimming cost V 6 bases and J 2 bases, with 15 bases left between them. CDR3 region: CASRMDSQATDTQYF. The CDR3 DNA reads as TGTGCCAGCAGGATGGACTCACAAGCCACAGATACGCAGTATTTT.

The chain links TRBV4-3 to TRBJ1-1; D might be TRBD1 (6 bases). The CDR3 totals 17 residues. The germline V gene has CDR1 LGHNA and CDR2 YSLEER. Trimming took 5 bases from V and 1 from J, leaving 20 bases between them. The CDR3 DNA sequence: TGCGCCAGCAGCGGGATAGGGGGTCGGGCCGGGAACACTGAAGCTTTCTTT. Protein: CASSGIGGRAGNTEAFF.

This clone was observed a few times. The CDR3 region is CASSAWDRGYEQYF. Here the CDR3 DNA reads TGTGCCAGTAGTGCCTGGGACAGGGGCTACGAGCAGTACTTC. The rearrangement links TRBV19 to TRBJ2-7; 10 nucleotides agree with TRBD1. The V gene's germline CDR1 is LNHDA and CDR2 SQIVND (reference sequence). The CDR3 covers 14 residues. The V segment lost 5 bases and the J segment 3 bases; nucleotides outside the gene matches: 4.

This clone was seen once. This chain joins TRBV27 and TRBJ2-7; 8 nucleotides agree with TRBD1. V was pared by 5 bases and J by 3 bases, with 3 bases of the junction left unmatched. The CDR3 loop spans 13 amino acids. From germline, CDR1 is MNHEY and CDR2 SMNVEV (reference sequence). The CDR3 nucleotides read TGTGCCAGCAGTGGCGGACAGGGCTACGAGCAGTACTTC. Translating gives CASSGGQGYEQYF.

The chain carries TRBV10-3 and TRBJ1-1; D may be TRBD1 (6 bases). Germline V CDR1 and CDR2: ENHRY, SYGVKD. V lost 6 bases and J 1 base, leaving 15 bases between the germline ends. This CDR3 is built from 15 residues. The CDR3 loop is CAIRGTDRQNTEAFF. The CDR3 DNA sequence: TGTGCCATCAGGGGGACGGACAGACAGAACACTGAAGCTTTCTTT.

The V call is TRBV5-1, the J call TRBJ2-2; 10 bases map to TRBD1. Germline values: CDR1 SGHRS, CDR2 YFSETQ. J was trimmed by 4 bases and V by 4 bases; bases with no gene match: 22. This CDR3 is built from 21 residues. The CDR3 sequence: CASSPRPYPTRDRGRTGELFF. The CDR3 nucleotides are TGCGCCAGCAGCCCCCGTCCTTATCCTACCCGGGACAGGGGACGCACCGGGGAGCTGTTTTTT.

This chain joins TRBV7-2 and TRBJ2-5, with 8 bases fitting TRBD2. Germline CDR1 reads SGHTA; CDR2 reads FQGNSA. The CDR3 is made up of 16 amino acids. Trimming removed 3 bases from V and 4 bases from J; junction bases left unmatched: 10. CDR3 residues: CASSLQPLAGRETQYF. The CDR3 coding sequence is TGTGCCAGCAGCTTGCAGCCTTTAGCGGGACGAGAGACCCAGTACTTC.

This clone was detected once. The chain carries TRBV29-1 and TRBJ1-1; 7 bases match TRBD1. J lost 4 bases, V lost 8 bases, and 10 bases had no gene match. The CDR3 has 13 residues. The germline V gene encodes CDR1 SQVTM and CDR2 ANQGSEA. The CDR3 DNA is TGCAGCTCCTTACCCCGGACAGGCACTGAAGCTTTCTTT. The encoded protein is CSSLPRTGTEAFF.

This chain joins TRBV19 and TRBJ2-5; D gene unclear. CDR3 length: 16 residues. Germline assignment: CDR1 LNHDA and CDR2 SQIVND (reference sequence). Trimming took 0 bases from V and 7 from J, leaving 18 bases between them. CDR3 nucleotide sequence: TGTGCCAGTAGTATAGATTCTGGCGCTCCCAAGGGGACCCAGTACTTC. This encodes CASSIDSGAPKGTQYF. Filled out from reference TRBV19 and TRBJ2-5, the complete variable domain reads DGGITQSPKYLFRKEGQNVTLSCEQNLNHDAMYWYRQDPGQGLRLIYYSQIVNDFQKGDIAEGYSVSREKKESFPLTVTSAQKNPTAFYLCASSIDSGAPKGTQYFGPGTRLLVL.

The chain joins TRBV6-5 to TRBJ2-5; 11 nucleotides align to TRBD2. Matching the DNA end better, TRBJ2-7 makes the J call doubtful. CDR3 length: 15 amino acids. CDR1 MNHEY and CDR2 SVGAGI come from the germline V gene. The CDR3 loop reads CASSSLAGGSYEQYF. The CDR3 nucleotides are TGTGCCAGCAGTTCTCTAGCGGGAGGCTCCTACGAGCAGTACTTC.

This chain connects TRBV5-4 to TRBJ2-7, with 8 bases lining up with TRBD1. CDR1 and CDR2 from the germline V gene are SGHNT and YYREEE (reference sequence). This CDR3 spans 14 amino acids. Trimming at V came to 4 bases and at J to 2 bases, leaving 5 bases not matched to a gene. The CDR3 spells CASSPDRGTYEQYF. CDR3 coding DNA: TGTGCCAGCAGCCCAGACAGGGGAACCTACGAGCAGTACTTC.

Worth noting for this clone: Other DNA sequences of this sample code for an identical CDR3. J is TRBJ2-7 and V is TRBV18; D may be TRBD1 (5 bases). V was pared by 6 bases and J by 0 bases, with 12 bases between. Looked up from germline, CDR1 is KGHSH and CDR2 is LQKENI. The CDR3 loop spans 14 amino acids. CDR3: CASSPQGSSYEQYF. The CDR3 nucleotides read TGTGCCAGCTCCCCCCAGGGAAGCTCCTACGAGCAGTACTTC.

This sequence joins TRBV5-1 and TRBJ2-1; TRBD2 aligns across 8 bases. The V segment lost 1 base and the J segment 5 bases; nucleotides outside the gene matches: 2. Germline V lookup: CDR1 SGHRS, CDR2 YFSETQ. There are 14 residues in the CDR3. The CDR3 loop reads CASSLFSGNNEQFF. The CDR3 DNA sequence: TGCGCCAGCAGCTTGTTTAGCGGGAACAATGAGCAGTTCTTC.

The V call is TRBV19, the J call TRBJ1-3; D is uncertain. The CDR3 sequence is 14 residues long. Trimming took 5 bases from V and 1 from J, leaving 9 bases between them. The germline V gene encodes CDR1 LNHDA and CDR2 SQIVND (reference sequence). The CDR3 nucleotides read TGTGCCAGTAGTCCGAGGAGTTCTGGAAACACCATATATTTT. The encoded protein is CASSPRSSGNTIYF.

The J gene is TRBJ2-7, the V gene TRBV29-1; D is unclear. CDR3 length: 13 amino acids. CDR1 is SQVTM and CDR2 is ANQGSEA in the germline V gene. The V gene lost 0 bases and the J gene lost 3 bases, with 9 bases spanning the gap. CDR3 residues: CSVEEGGGYEQYF. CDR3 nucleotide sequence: TGCAGCGTTGAAGAAGGCGGTGGCTACGAGCAGTACTTC.

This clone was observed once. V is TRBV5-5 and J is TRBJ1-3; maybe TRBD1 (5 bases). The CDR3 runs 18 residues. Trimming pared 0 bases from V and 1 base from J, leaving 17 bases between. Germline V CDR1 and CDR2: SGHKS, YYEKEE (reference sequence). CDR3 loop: CASSLEYVTGDSGNTIYF. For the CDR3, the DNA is TGTGCCAGCAGCTTGGAGTATGTCACAGGAGATTCTGGAAACACCATATATTTT.

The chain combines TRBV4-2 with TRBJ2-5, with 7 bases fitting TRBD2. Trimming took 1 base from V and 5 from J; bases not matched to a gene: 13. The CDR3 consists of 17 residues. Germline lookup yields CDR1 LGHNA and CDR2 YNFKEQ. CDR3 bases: TGTGCCAGCAGCCAAGGGCGGTCCTGGCGGGAGTTCGAGACCCAGTACTTC. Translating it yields CASSQGRSWREFETQYF.

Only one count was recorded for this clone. CDR3 protein: CASSLSLAGTEQFF. The CDR3, as DNA: TGTGCCAGCAGCTTAAGTCTAGCGGGGACTGAGCAGTTCTTC. The V call is TRBV7-3, the J call TRBJ2-1, with 9 bases aligning to TRBD2. Trimming removed 1 base from V and 9 bases from J; junction bases left unmatched: 4. The CDR3 has 14 residues. In germline, CDR1 is SGHTA, CDR2 FQGTGA.